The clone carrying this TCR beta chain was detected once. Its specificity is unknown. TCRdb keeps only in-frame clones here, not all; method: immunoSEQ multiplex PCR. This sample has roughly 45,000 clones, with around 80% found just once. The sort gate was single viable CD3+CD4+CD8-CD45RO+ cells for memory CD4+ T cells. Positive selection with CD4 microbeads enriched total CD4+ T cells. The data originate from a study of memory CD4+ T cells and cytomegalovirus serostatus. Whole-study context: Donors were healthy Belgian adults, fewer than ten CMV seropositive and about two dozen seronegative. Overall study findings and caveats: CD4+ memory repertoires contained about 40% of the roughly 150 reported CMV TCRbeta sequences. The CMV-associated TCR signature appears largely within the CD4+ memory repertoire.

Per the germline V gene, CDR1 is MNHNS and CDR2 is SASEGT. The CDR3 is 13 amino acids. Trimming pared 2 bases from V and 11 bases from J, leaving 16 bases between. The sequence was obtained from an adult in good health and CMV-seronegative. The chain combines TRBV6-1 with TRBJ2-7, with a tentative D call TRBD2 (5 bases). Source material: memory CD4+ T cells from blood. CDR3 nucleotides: TGTGCCAGCAGTGAATTCCCCAGAACGGAGGAGTACTTC. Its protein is CASSEFPRTEEYF.